Following are 21 T cell receptor beta chains from one sample sequenced in a study of control samples from healthy donors and cancer patients. The protocol was immunoSEQ multiplex PCR, while the TCRdb copy is restricted to in-frame clones and leaves out a portion. The sample has over 80,000 clones, about four fifths seen once; the top ten hold 2%. The sequenced material came from blood. Receptor source: a man in his sixties in good health.

The chain has TRBV5-1 and TRBJ1-3; D perhaps matches TRBD1 (5 bases). V shed 0 bases and J shed 2 bases, with 15 bases lying between them. CDR3 length: 17 amino acids. Germline V gene data show CDR1 as SGHRS and CDR2 as YFSETQ. In nucleotides, the CDR3 is TGCGCCAGCAGCTTGGATGGGACCTTGAGCCCTGGAAACACCATATATTTT. This codes for CASSLDGTLSPGNTIYF.

J is TRBJ2-1 and V is TRBV30, with D possibly matching TRBD2 (6 bases). Germline V lookup: CDR1 GTSNPN, CDR2 SVGIG (reference sequence). V lost 0 bases, J lost 5 bases, and 8 bases lay in between. The CDR3 has 13 amino acids. The CDR3 spells CAWSVLANNEQFF. The CDR3 DNA sequence: TGTGCCTGGAGTGTACTAGCCAACAATGAGCAGTTCTTC.

The genes are TRBV6-6 and TRBJ1-1; 9 bases line up with TRBD1. The V segment lost 5 bases and the J segment 0 bases; nucleotides outside the gene matches: 10. Per the germline V gene, CDR1 is MNHNY and CDR2 is SVGAGI (reference sequence). The CDR3 has 17 residues. CDR3 DNA sequence: TGTGCCAGCAGTCAGGGACAGGGCGAGCCAATGAACACTGAAGCTTTCTTT. It specifies CASSQGQGEPMNTEAFF.

The rearrangement joins TRBV7-9 to TRBJ1-2; 7 bases agree with TRBD1. Germline CDR1 SEHNR, CDR2 FQNEAQ (reference sequence). Unmatched junction bases numbered 8, after V lost 4 bases and J lost 0 bases. This CDR3 region has 16 residues. CDR3: CASSSSDRNANYGYTF. In DNA, the CDR3 is TGTGCCAGCAGCTCCTCGGACAGGAACGCTAACTATGGCTACACCTTC.

The gene calls are TRBV11-2 and TRBJ1-2; D gene uncertain. The CDR3 extends over 14 amino acids. V shed 0 bases and J shed 1 base, with 6 bases lying between them. From germline, CDR1 is SGHAT and CDR2 FQNNGV. The CDR3 DNA reads as TGTGCCAGCAGCTTAGAGAGCGTTAACTATGGCTACACCTTC. This encodes CASSLESVNYGYTF.

The chain recombines TRBV30 with TRBJ2-7; TRBD1 matches at 11 bases. The ends lost 8 bases at V and 3 bases at J; junction bases unmatched: 9. The CDR3 has 14 residues. Germline V gives CDR1 GTSNPN, CDR2 SVGIG (reference sequence). The CDR3 DNA sequence: TGTGCCGCAAATACCGGGACAGGGGGCTACGAGCAGTACTTC. Protein sequence: CAANTGTGGYEQYF.

The rearrangement uses TRBV1 and TRBJ2-7; the table gives TRBD2 as D, unverified against the DNA. TRBV1 is an annotated pseudogene. The CDR3 length is 14 residues. The CDR3 coding sequence is TGCACCAGCAGCCGACCTAGCGGGAGTTACGAGCAGTACTTC. The encoded protein is CTSSRPSGSYEQYF.

J is TRBJ2-3 and V is TRBV15; 11 positions agree with TRBD2. The CDR3 runs to 17 residues. J gave up 0 bases and V 3 bases, and 5 bases lay outside the gene matches. Germline CDR1 LNHNV, CDR2 YYDKDF (reference sequence). CDR3 residues: CATSSQGLAVSTDTQYF. The CDR3 DNA reads as TGTGCCACCAGCAGCCAGGGACTAGCGGTTAGCACAGATACGCAGTATTTT.

This chain connects TRBV2 to TRBJ1-6, with TRBD1 identical over 12 bases. J lost 0 bases, V lost 8 bases, and 8 bases had no gene match. The CDR3 runs 18 residues. Germline V gives CDR1 SNHLY, CDR2 FYNNEI. The CDR3 reads CASAGTGGRSSYNSPLHF. The CDR3 DNA reads TGTGCCAGCGCCGGGACAGGGGGCAGAAGCTCCTATAATTCACCCCTCCACTTT.

V is TRBV2 and J is TRBJ2-1, with TRBD2 identical over 9 bases. The germline gives CDR1 SNHLY, CDR2 FYNNEI. The V segment lost 6 bases and the J segment 4 bases; nucleotides outside the gene matches: 4. This CDR3 is 14 amino acids long. DNA of the CDR3: TGTGCCAGCAGAGAGACTAGCGGTTACAATGAGCAGTTCTTC. Translated, it gives CASRETSGYNEQFF.

This sequence joins TRBV19 and TRBJ2-1, with D perhaps TRBD1 or TRBD2 (5 bases each). Trimming removed 4 bases at V and 6 bases at J, with 13 bases between. The length of the CDR3 is 14 residues. Per germline, CDR1 LNHDA and CDR2 SQIVND (reference sequence). CDR3 protein: CASSKPGDPNEQFF. In nucleotides, the CDR3 is TGTGCCAGTAGTAAACCCGGGGACCCCAATGAGCAGTTCTTC.

The chain recombines TRBV27 with TRBJ1-5; possible D gene TRBD1, 6 bases. The length of the CDR3 is 15 residues. In germline, CDR1 is MNHEY, CDR2 SMNVEV (reference sequence). With 5 bases removed from V and 0 bases from J, the gap between germline ends came to 11 bases. In DNA, the CDR3 is TGTGCCAGCAGTGTGGCAGGGGCTAGCAATCAGCCCCAGCATTTT. As protein: CASSVAGASNQPQHF.

V usage is TRBV6-6 and J usage is TRBJ1-1, with 7 bases fitting TRBD1. In germline, CDR1 is MNHNY, CDR2 SVGAGI (reference sequence). V shed 7 bases and J 1 base; nucleotides not matched to a gene: 6. This CDR3 is built from 14 residues. CDR3 DNA sequence: TGTGCCAGCAACCAGGGACAGTCGAACACTGAAGCTTTCTTT. Protein product: CASNQGQSNTEAFF.

This clone was counted between two and nine times. Other DNA sequences of this sample code for an identical CDR3. The J gene is TRBJ1-6, the V gene TRBV5-1; 7 bases line up with TRBD1. J lost 7 bases, V lost 5 bases, and 0 bases had no gene match. Looked up from germline, CDR1 is SGHRS and CDR2 is YFSETQ. The CDR3 runs 12 residues. CDR3 DNA sequence: TGCGCCAGCAGACAGGGGAATTCACCCCTCCACTTT. Amino acids: CASRQGNSPLHF.

This sequence joins TRBV6-5 and TRBJ2-2, with D perhaps TRBD2 (6 bases). Per the germline V gene, CDR1 is MNHEY and CDR2 is SVGAGI. This CDR3 is built from 14 residues. V lost 7 bases, J lost 1 base, and 10 bases lay in between. The chain's CDR3 is CASTRTMNTGELFF. The CDR3 coding sequence is TGTGCCAGCACCCGGACTATGAACACCGGGGAGCTGTTTTTT.

This clone was detected a few times. V and J are TRBV5-6 and TRBJ1-5, with D possibly TRBD1 on 5 matching bases. V dropped 2 bases and J dropped 5 bases, with 14 bases sitting between them. CDR3 size: 15 residues. Per the germline V gene, CDR1 is SGHDT and CDR2 is YYEEEE. The CDR3 loop reads CASSLAAGPDQPQHF. The CDR3, as DNA: TGTGCCAGCAGCTTAGCCGCAGGGCCGGATCAGCCCCAGCATTTT.

This clone was counted a few times. The chain joins TRBV6-5 to TRBJ1-3; TRBD1 matches 9 bases. The ends lost 6 bases at V and 3 bases at J; junction bases unmatched: 0. The CDR3 spans 13 residues. Germline CDR1 is MNHEY and CDR2 is SVGAGI. The CDR3 reads CASRDRGGNTIYF. In DNA form, the CDR3 reads TGTGCCAGCAGGGACAGGGGTGGAAACACCATATATTTT.

The chain couples TRBV27 to TRBJ2-7, with TRBD2 matching over 8 bases. Trimming took 5 bases from V and 2 from J; bases not matched to a gene: 14. The CDR3 covers 17 residues. Germline V CDR1 and CDR2: MNHEY, SMNVEV (reference sequence). CDR3 bases: TGTGCCAGCAGTCCCCCCATCGTAGCGGGGCCTCCCTACGAGCAGTACTTC. This sequence encodes CASSPPIVAGPPYEQYF.

The gene calls are TRBV19 and TRBJ2-3; the D gene is possibly TRBD1 (6 bases). In germline, CDR1 is LNHDA, CDR2 SQIVND (reference sequence). CDR3 size: 15 residues. The V gene lost 7 bases and the J gene lost 0 bases, with 14 bases spanning the gap. The CDR3 loop is CASKLTGSSTDTQYF. In nucleotides, the CDR3 is TGTGCCAGTAAGTTGACAGGTTCTAGCACAGATACGCAGTATTTT. Looking up the rest from reference TRBV19 and TRBJ2-3 gives the full variable domain: DGGITQSPKYLFRKEGQNVTLSCEQNLNHDAMYWYRQDPGQGLRLIYYSQIVNDFQKGDIAEGYSVSREKKESFPLTVTSAQKNPTAFYLCASKLTGSSTDTQYFGPGTRLTVL.

The genes are TRBV4-1 and TRBJ2-7; 12 nucleotides agree with TRBD2. J was trimmed by 3 bases and V by 6 bases; bases with no gene match: 3. The CDR3 totals 14 residues. Germline-derived CDR1 and CDR2 are MGHRA and YSYEKL. The CDR3 loop reads CASRRTSGIYEQYF. DNA for the CDR3: TGCGCCAGCAGGCGGACTAGCGGGATCTACGAGCAGTACTTC.

This sequence joins TRBV18 and TRBJ2-2; no clear D. The germline V gene encodes CDR1 KGHSH and CDR2 LQKENI. The V and J ends lost 3 bases and 3 bases respectively, with 5 bases between them. The CDR3 is 13 residues long. CDR3 in amino acids: CASSPKHTGELFF. The CDR3 region has the DNA TGTGCCAGCTCACCTAAGCACACCGGGGAGCTGTTTTTT.